This entry features one TCR beta chain sequence. The sample comes from a study of technical replicates of blood from four donors. The assay was immunoSEQ multiplex PCR, and TCRdb's table has in-frame clones only and misses some. The repertoire holds tens of thousands of clones, under 95% seen once, with 0.39% in the top ten. This CDR3 is 14 amino acids long. Germline V gene sequence: CDR1 SGHTA, CDR2 FQGNSA. The ends were cut back, 3 bases at V and 1 base at J, with 9 bases in the middle. The specimen sequenced was T cells isolated from PBMCs. The source of this sequence is a human donor in good health. V usage is TRBV7-2 and J usage is TRBJ1-1; D ambiguous. The CDR3 spells CASSFFLRNTEAFF. CDR3 coding DNA: TGTGCCAGCAGCTTCTTCTTGCGGAACACTGAAGCTTTCTTT.